These 26 T cell receptor beta chains originate from one sample sequenced in a study of T-cell reconstitution after alpha-beta-depleted transplantation in children. Unique molecular identifiers were incorporated into the prepared TCRbeta library. TCRdb independently ran MiXCR on the PCR reads; one entry per CDR3 protein. The repertoire holds 250,000 to 300,000 distinct CDR3 sequences, with 10% as singletons. The input for sequencing was PBMCs, taken before TCRalphabeta/CD19-depleted stem cell transplant. The receptors come from a boy in the first two years of life with acute myeloid leukemia, due to receive a stem cell transplant.

V usage is TRBV5-1 and J usage is TRBJ2-6, with 7 bases lining up with TRBD2. The CDR3 has 15 amino acids. J lost 4 bases, V lost 2 bases, and 3 bases had no gene match. CDR1 SGHRS and CDR2 YFSETQ come from the germline V gene. The CDR3 protein is CASSLAGTGANVLTF. In nucleotides, the CDR3 is TGCGCCAGCAGCTTAGCGGGGACCGGGGCCAACGTCCTGACTTTC.

V usage is TRBV13 and J usage is TRBJ1-4, with 8 positions matching TRBD1. Trimming removed 8 bases from V and 8 bases from J; junction bases left unmatched: 10. This CDR3 has 14 amino acids. CDR1 PRHDT and CDR2 FYEKMQ come from the germline V gene (reference sequence). The CDR3 sequence: CASSRDRRKEKLFF. In nucleotides, the CDR3 is TGTGCCAGCTCCAGGGACAGGCGGAAGGAAAAACTGTTTTTT.

This clonotype appeared a few times. This chain uses TRBV3-1 with TRBJ1-2; 7 bases align to TRBD1. The CDR3 spans 15 residues. V shed 2 bases, J shed 8 bases, and the junction held 11 bases outside the gene matches. Germline CDR1 LGHDT, CDR2 YNNKEL (reference sequence). The CDR3 region is CASSQPGQRNVGYTF. The CDR3 DNA reads TGTGCCAGCAGCCAACCGGGACAGCGGAACGTAGGCTACACCTTC.

A note on this clonotype: A much larger clone is a single base away; this may be a read error. This rearrangement joins TRBV12-3 or TRBV12-4 to TRBJ1-1, with D possibly matching TRBD1 (5 bases). V lost 3 bases, J lost 8 bases, and 19 bases lay in between. This CDR3 comprises 15 residues. The CDR3 nucleotides read TGTGCCAGCAGTTTGGTTGGACCGGGGGGAGAGGAAGCTTTCTTT. This codes for CASSLVGPGGEEAFF.

This clonotype was detected ten times or more. The V and J genes are TRBV20-1 and TRBJ1-5; D is unclear. The CDR3 has 13 residues. Germline CDR1 and CDR2: DFQATT and SNEGSKA (reference sequence). The ends were cut back, 2 bases at V and 3 bases at J, with 8 bases in the middle. The CDR3 sequence is CSARPGLNQPQHF. CDR3 in DNA: TGCAGTGCTAGACCAGGACTCAATCAGCCCCAGCATTTT.

In its sample, this clonotype was seen many times. V is TRBV16 and J is TRBJ2-3, with D tentatively TRBD1 (5 bases). Germline CDR1 and CDR2: KGHSY and FQNENV. The CDR3 is 15 amino acids. Between the trimmed V and J ends, which lost 0 bases and 3 bases, there was a span of 10 bases. CDR3: CASSQSKGYTDTQYF. The CDR3 bases are TGTGCCAGCAGCCAATCAAAGGGGTATACAGATACGCAGTATTTT. Full variable domain (rest looked up from reference TRBV16 and TRBJ2-3): GEEVAQTPKHLVRGEGQKAKLYCAPIKGHSYVFWYQQVLKNEFKFLISFQNENVFDETGMPKERFSAKCLPNSPCSLEIQATKLEDSAVYFCASSQSKGYTDTQYFGPGTRLTVL.

The chain recombines TRBV11-2 with TRBJ2-1; 8 nucleotides agree with TRBD1. The J segment lost 0 bases and the V segment lost 4 bases, leaving 5 bases of the junction unmatched. The CDR3 extends over 16 amino acids. Germline assignment: CDR1 SGHAT and CDR2 FQNNGV. CDR3: CASSSSQGASYNEQFF. The CDR3 DNA sequence: TGTGCCAGCAGCTCTAGTCAGGGGGCCTCCTACAATGAGCAGTTCTTC. Using reference TRBV11-2 and TRBJ2-1 for the parts outside the CDR3, the full variable domain is EAGVAQSPRYKIIEKRQSVAFWCNPISGHATLYWYQQILGQGPKLLIQFQNNGVVDDSQLPKDRFSAERLKGVDSTLKIQPAKLEDSAVYLCASSSSQGASYNEQFFGPGTRLTVL.

This clonotype appeared many times. The J gene is TRBJ1-1, the V gene TRBV7-2; D gene uncertain. The CDR3 covers 15 residues. V shed 5 bases and J shed 1 base, with 14 bases lying between them. The germline CDR1 and CDR2 sequences are SGHTA and FQGNSA. The CDR3 spells CASSPLTEENTEAFF. The CDR3, as DNA: TGTGCCAGCAGCCCTCTTACAGAAGAGAACACTGAAGCTTTCTTT. Together with reference TRBV7-2 and TRBJ1-1, the CDR3 gives the full variable domain: GAGVSQSPSNKVTEKGKDVELRCDPISGHTALYWYRQSLGQGLEFLIYFQGNSAPDKSGLPSDRFSAERTGGSVSTLTIQRTQQEDSAVYLCASSPLTEENTEAFFGQGTRLTVV.

This clonotype occurred many times. The chain uses TRBV13 and TRBJ2-3; D not resolved. The CDR3 sequence is 15 residues long. Deletions cut 5 bases from V and 1 base from J, with 13 bases between. Germline-derived CDR1 and CDR2 are PRHDT and FYEKMQ (reference sequence). This CDR3 is CASSRTYWGTDTQYF. The CDR3 nucleotides read TGTGCCAGCAGCCGCACATATTGGGGCACAGATACGCAGTATTTT.

Concerning this clonotype: A much more abundant neighbour one base away suggests this may be a read error. The rearrangement uses TRBV7-8 and TRBJ1-1; no clear D. The CDR3 is 16 amino acids. V was shortened by 1 base and J by 5 bases, with 17 bases between the two germline ends. Germline assignment: CDR1 SGHVS and CDR2 FQNEAQ. CDR3 in amino acids: CASSLVVGITRTEAFF. The CDR3 nucleotides are TGTGCCAGCAGCTTAGTAGTTGGGATAACGCGAACTGAAGCTTTCTTT.

This clonotype was observed many times. The chain couples TRBV7-2 to TRBJ1-2; 10 positions agree with TRBD1. J was trimmed by 4 bases and V by 1 base; bases with no gene match: 6. This CDR3 is built from 16 residues. Per germline, CDR1 SGHTA and CDR2 FQGNSA. CDR3 nucleotides: TGTGCCAGCAGCTTAGTGAGGGACAGGGGCGGCTATGGCTACACCTTC. Residues: CASSLVRDRGGYGYTF.

This clonotype was observed a single time. This sequence may be a read error, since a much larger clone differs from it by one base. As the CDR3 is not closed by the conserved phenylalanine or tryptophan, this likely results from a read error. V and J are TRBV7-3 and TRBJ2-1; 8 bases line up with TRBD2. CDR1 and CDR2 (germline): SGHTA, FQGTGA. CDR3 length equals 17 residues. The trim removed 1 base at V and 4 bases at J, leaving 9 bases unmatched. This CDR3 reads CASSLSAAGGRYNEQFI. Written as DNA, the CDR3 is TGTGCCAGCAGCTTAAGCGCGGCGGGAGGCAGGTACAATGAGCAGTTCATC.

This clonotype was counted between two and nine times. The gene calls are TRBV7-2 and TRBJ2-1, with D perhaps matching TRBD1 (6 bases). Germline V gene data show CDR1 as SGHTA and CDR2 as FQGNSA. The length of the CDR3 is 15 residues. Trimming left V 3 bases short and J 0 bases short, with 9 bases between. CDR3 loop: CASSFTGSSYNEQFF. The CDR3 nucleotides are TGTGCCAGCAGCTTTACAGGGAGCTCCTACAATGAGCAGTTCTTC.

V and J are TRBV7-2 and TRBJ2-3, with 8 nucleotides matching TRBD1. The germline gives CDR1 SGHTA, CDR2 FQGNSA. Trimming removed 4 bases from V and 3 bases from J; junction bases left unmatched: 6. This CDR3 is 15 amino acids long. CDR3 DNA sequence: TGTGCCAGCAGCTACCGGACAGGGAGGACAGATACGCAGTATTTT. Translation gives CASSYRTGRTDTQYF.

The table lists this clonotype with many counts. The chain employs TRBV5-1 and TRBJ2-1, with D maybe TRBD1 (6 bases). The CDR3 runs to 16 residues. The germline V gene encodes CDR1 SGHRS and CDR2 YFSETQ. With 0 bases removed from V and 3 bases from J, the gap between germline ends came to 13 bases. The CDR3 DNA reads TGCGCCAGCAGCTTGGGTGGGGGCCGCTACTACAATGAGCAGTTCTTC. It is translated as CASSLGGGRYYNEQFF. The whole variable domain, filled in from reference TRBV5-1 and TRBJ2-1, reads KAGVTQTPRYLIKTRGQQVTLSCSPISGHRSVSWYQQTPGQGLQFLFEYFSETQRNKGNFPGRFSGRQFSNSRSEMNVSTLELGDSALYLCASSLGGGRYYNEQFFGPGTRLTVL.

This clonotype appeared many times. The chain employs TRBV7-9 and TRBJ1-1; D not resolved. Germline values: CDR1 SEHNR, CDR2 FQNEAQ (reference sequence). V was clipped by 1 base and J by 0 bases, with 6 bases between them. The CDR3 has 14 residues. The CDR3 loop reads CASSLEGMNTEAFF. DNA of the CDR3: TGTGCCAGCAGCTTAGAGGGCATGAACACTGAAGCTTTCTTT.

The chain employs TRBV5-6 and TRBJ2-2, with 8 bases lining up with TRBD2. Germline V gene lookup returns CDR1 SGHDT and CDR2 YYEEEE. V lost 0 bases, J lost 1 base, and 5 bases stayed unmatched. This CDR3 is 17 amino acids long. CDR3 nucleotides: TGTGCCAGCAGCTTGGGGATTCTAGCGGGGAACACCGGGGAGCTGTTTTTT. Its translation: CASSLGILAGNTGELFF.

This clonotype was counted at least ten times. This chain connects TRBV20-1 to TRBJ2-2; TRBD2 is a possible D gene (5 bases). V dropped 1 base and J dropped 4 bases, with 10 bases sitting between them. There are 14 residues in the CDR3. Germline lookup yields CDR1 DFQATT and CDR2 SNEGSKA (reference sequence). In DNA form, the CDR3 reads TGCAGTGCTAGAGCTTTAGCGCTCACCGGGGAGCTGTTTTTT. The encoded protein is CSARALALTGELFF.

This clonotype was recorded many times. The chain links TRBV12-3 or TRBV12-4 to TRBJ2-3, with 12 positions matching TRBD2. The CDR3 loop spans 16 amino acids. V was pared by 4 bases and J by 1 base, with 3 bases of the junction left unmatched. The CDR3 reads CASSSRTSGGTDTQYF. The DNA for the CDR3 is TGTGCCAGCAGTTCCCGGACTAGCGGGGGCACAGATACGCAGTATTTT.

This clonotype was seen repeatedly, ten times or more. The chain carries TRBV29-1 and TRBJ1-2; 9 bases are shared with TRBD1. V lost 0 bases, J lost 4 bases, and 3 bases stayed unmatched. Per the germline V gene, CDR1 is SQVTM and CDR2 is ANQGSEA. The CDR3 totals 14 residues. The chain's CDR3 is CSVEETGGRYGYTF. CDR3 sequence (DNA): TGCAGCGTTGAAGAGACAGGGGGACGCTATGGCTACACCTTC.

This clonotype was detected only a few times. The rearrangement links TRBV24-1 to TRBJ1-3; tentatively, D is TRBD1 (5 bases). This CDR3 has 15 residues. In germline, CDR1 is KGHDR, CDR2 SFDVKD. Trimming shortened V by 5 bases and J by 0 bases, and 10 bases separated the two germline ends. The CDR3 is CATSAGRLSGNTIYF. The DNA for the CDR3 is TGTGCCACCAGTGCAGGGCGGCTCTCTGGAAACACCATATATTTT.

The chain employs TRBV20-1 and TRBJ2-5; 12 bases map to TRBD1. This CDR3 contains 14 residues. Germline V gene data show CDR1 as DFQATT and CDR2 as SNEGSKA (reference sequence). V lost 1 base and J lost 6; bases outside the gene matches: 3. The CDR3 region is CSARARDRGQTQYF. CDR3 DNA sequence: TGCAGTGCTAGAGCCCGGGACAGGGGGCAGACCCAGTACTTC.

This clonotype was detected ten times or more. The chain combines TRBV28 with TRBJ2-1; D possibly matches TRBD1 or TRBD2 (5 bases each). Germline-derived CDR1 and CDR2 are MDHEN and SYDVKM. The V gene lost 6 bases and the J gene lost 0 bases, with 15 bases spanning the gap. The CDR3 is made up of 16 amino acids. The CDR3 nucleotides read TGTGCCAGCAGCCTCTTCGGGGCCCCCTCCTACAATGAGCAGTTCTTC. Encoded protein: CASSLFGAPSYNEQFF.

This clonotype was detected many times. The chain recombines TRBV12-3 or TRBV12-4 with TRBJ2-1, with 11 nucleotides matching TRBD1. The CDR3 covers 13 residues. Trimming cost V 6 bases and J 9 bases; bases outside gene matches: 4. The CDR3 protein is CASRPGTGGEQFF. The DNA for the CDR3 is TGTGCCAGCAGACCCGGGACAGGGGGTGAGCAGTTCTTC.

V usage is TRBV19 and J usage is TRBJ2-3; D is possibly TRBD1 (6 bases). CDR3 length: 15 amino acids. From germline, CDR1 is LNHDA and CDR2 SQIVND (reference sequence). Trimming pared 8 bases from V and 0 bases from J, leaving 15 bases between. This CDR3 reads CASQGQILSTDTQYF. The DNA for the CDR3 is TGTGCCAGTCAAGGACAGATTCTTAGCACAGATACGCAGTATTTT.

This rearrangement joins TRBV23-1 to TRBJ2-7, with TRBD2 as a possible D gene (5 bases). TRBV23-1 is an ORF, and what it does is uncertain. This CDR3 contains 15 residues. V was cut by 4 bases and J by 5 bases, with 18 bases left in between. The DNA for the CDR3 is TGCGCCAGCAGTCGTTGTTTTCACGCCGGGGACGAGCAGTACTTC. This gives the protein CASSRCFHAGDEQYF.